This T cell receptor beta chain appears in the sequencing data of a study of blood T cell repertoires in COVID-19. J lost 5 bases, V lost 7 bases, and 7 bases had no gene match. Germline V gene data show CDR1 as MDHEN and CDR2 as SYDVKM. The CDR3 totals 14 residues. In the original analysis: Amplification with reference gene primers provided the estimates of nucleated cell counts. Assay used: immunoSEQ multiplex PCR; TCRdb lists only in-frame clones, some missing. Clonal size and the V and J genes are those of that table, whereas D and trimming came from the DNA. The sample yields about 200,000 clones, more than 70% seen once.

V is TRBV28 and J is TRBJ1-5; 8 nucleotides line up with TRBD1. The clonotype originates from a man aged 40-49 years with acute COVID-19. Sequencing was performed on PBMCs or T cells enriched from blood (not recorded which). CDR3 amino acids: CASTPGQGHQPQHF. The CDR3 bases are TGTGCCAGCACCCCCGGACAGGGACATCAGCCCCAGCATTTT.